This T cell receptor beta chain was identified during a study of cytomegalovirus exposure and HLA in healthy donors. The PCR employed 60 Vbeta primers together with 13 Jbeta primers. The assay was immunoSEQ multiplex PCR, and TCRdb's table has in-frame clones only and misses some. Of 200,000 or so clones listed, 82% are singletons. With regard to this clone: Its target is unknown.

General study findings and limits: Another analysis was done later, and it associated 16,951 TCR beta sequences with HLA alleles at 0.05 false discovery rate.

The CDR3 sequence is 14 residues long. V was clipped by 1 base and J by 5 bases, with 10 bases between them. Looked up from germline, CDR1 is SGHTA and CDR2 is FQGNSA. This receptor was identified in a boy aged 2 to 10 in good health and CMV-seronegative. The sequenced sample was PBMCs. The chain combines TRBV7-2 with TRBJ2-3; tentative D call: TRBD1 (6 bases). This CDR3 is CASSLGGPVDTQYF. The CDR3 nucleotides are TGTGCCAGCAGCTTAGGGGGGCCCGTAGATACGCAGTATTTT.